This is a list of T cell receptor beta chains from one sample in a study of tumor-infiltrating lymphocytes in localized non-small cell lung cancer. Here immunoSEQ multiplex PCR was the method, and the copy in TCRdb shows in-frame clones only, minus some. Here the sample spans roughly 7,000 clones, 64% being singletons. The sequencing input was uninvolved lung tissue not adjacent to the tumor. These receptors were obtained from a human donor with non-small cell lung cancer. CDR3s include the opening cysteine and the closing phenylalanine or tryptophan. A D gene is named only where the DNA matches it firmly. Clone size is shown for a subset of rows, as once, few, many or a class of expanded clone.

>-|TRBV6-1|-|TRBJ1-2
CASSDLGGEDYGYTF
TGTGCCAGCAGTGATCTGGGTGGAGAGGACTATGGCTACACCTTC
>-|TRBV19|-|TRBJ2-7
CASSNPEGYEQYF
TGTGCCAGTAGTAACCCAGAGGGGTACGAGCAGTACTTC
>-|TRBV6-5|-|TRBJ1-2
CASSYSYRLANYGYTF
TGTGCCAGCAGTTACTCGTACAGACTAGCTAACTATGGCTACACCTTC
>-|TRBV29-1|-|TRBJ2-2
CSVDESRGGELFF
TGCAGCGTTGACGAATCTAGAGGCGGGGAGCTGTTTTTT
>-|TRBV7-2|-|TRBJ1-1
CASSSSVNTEAFF
TGTGCCAGCAGCTCCTCGGTGAACACTGAAGCTTTCTTT
>-|TRBV11-3|-|TRBJ1-6
CASSLGRGDNSPLHF
TGTGCCAGCAGCTTGGGAAGGGGGGATAATTCACCCCTCCACTTT
>TRBD2|TRBV4-2|-|TRBJ2-2
CASSQDRLAGGLANTGELFF
TGTGCCAGCAGCCAAGACAGACTAGCGGGGGGCCTGGCGAACACCGGGGAGCTGTTTTTT
>-|TRBV2|-|TRBJ2-2
CASSGLSPTRGTGELFF
TGTGCCAGCAGTGGACTCTCCCCCACGAGGGGCACCGGGGAGCTGTTTTTT
>-|TRBV19|-|TRBJ1-1
CASITGNTEAFF
TGTGCCAGTATCACAGGGAACACTGAAGCTTTCTTT
>TRBD2|TRBV7-8|-|TRBJ2-7
CASTATSGGPYEQYF
TGTGCCAGCACCGCGACTAGCGGAGGACCCTACGAGCAGTACTTC
>-|TRBV5-5|few|TRBJ1-1
CASSFTLSEAFF
TGTGCCAGCAGCTTCACTCTCTCTGAAGCTTTCTTT
>TRBD2|TRBV11-2|once|TRBJ2-2
CASSSLRSGMAGELFF
TGTGCCAGCAGCTCCTTGAGGAGCGGGATGGCCGGGGAGCTGTTTTTT
>TRBD1|TRBV7-9|-|TRBJ2-1
CASSRVRDSLSEEQFF
TGTGCCAGCAGCAGAGTAAGGGACAGTTTATCAGAGGAGCAGTTCTTC
>-|TRBV27|-|TRBJ2-7
CASSLGQPYEQYF
TGTGCCAGCAGCTTAGGACAGCCCTACGAGCAGTACTTC
>-|TRBV7-8|medium-sized|TRBJ1-5
CASSLARTLSNQPQHF
TGTGCCAGCAGCTTAGCGCGGACACTTAGCAATCAGCCCCAGCATTTT
>-|TRBV7-9|few|TRBJ1-4
CASSSSATNEKLFF
TGTGCCAGCAGCTCTAGCGCAACTAATGAAAAACTGTTTTTT
>-|TRBV6-4|few|TRBJ2-2
CASSVNPQNTGELFF
TGTGCCAGCAGTGTTAACCCCCAGAACACCGGGGAGCTGTTTTTT
>TRBD1|TRBV2|few|TRBJ1-3
CATQGRSGNTIYF
TGTGCCACACAGGGGCGCTCTGGAAACACCATATATTTT
>-|TRBV27|-|TRBJ1-1
CASSFGGAVIEAFF
TGTGCCAGCAGTTTTGGCGGGGCGGTAATCGAAGCTTTCTTT
>-|TRBV11-3|-|TRBJ1-2
CASSSEGTLYGYTF
TGTGCCAGCAGCTCAGAGGGGACTCTCTATGGCTACACCTTC
>-|TRBV4-3|-|TRBJ2-1
CASSPSGEDEQFF
TGCGCCAGCAGCCCCTCAGGGGAGGATGAGCAGTTCTTC
>TRBD1|TRBV2|few|TRBJ2-6
CASSREQGARAPGANVLTF
TGTGCCAGCAGTAGGGAACAGGGGGCGCGTGCCCCTGGGGCCAACGTCCTGACTTTC
>-|TRBV9|few|TRBJ1-1
CASSVSGDTEAFF
TGTGCCAGCAGCGTCAGCGGCGACACTGAAGCTTTCTTT
>TRBD2|TRBV19|-|TRBJ2-1
CASSVRSGDGGEQFF
TGTGCCAGTAGTGTCAGGAGCGGGGATGGAGGTGAGCAGTTCTTC
>-|TRBV11-2|-|TRBJ1-5
CASSLDRDQPQHF
TGTGCCAGCAGCTTAGATAGGGATCAGCCCCAGCATTTT
>TRBD1|TRBV7-2|-|TRBJ2-7
CASSFDGTGSSYEQYF
TGTGCCAGCAGCTTTGACGGGACAGGTTCATCCTACGAGCAGTACTTC
>TRBD1|TRBV7-2|few|TRBJ1-5
CASSLRGGTDQPQHF
TGTGCCAGCAGCTTAAGGGGTGGGACAGATCAGCCCCAGCATTTT
>-|TRBV5-6|-|TRBJ2-5
CASSLGSQETQYF
TGTGCCAGCAGCTTAGGCAGTCAAGAGACCCAGTACTTC
>TRBD1|TRBV2|few|TRBJ1-5
CASSVQGAGQPQHF
TGTGCCAGCAGCGTACAGGGGGCTGGACAGCCCCAGCATTTT
>TRBD1|TRBV4-1|-|TRBJ1-2
CASSQDRAGGAYGYTF
TGCGCCAGCAGCCAAGATAGGGCAGGGGGAGCCTATGGCTACACCTTC
>-|TRBV29-1|medium-sized|TRBJ1-1
CSVVGFSGGQGAEAFF
TGCAGCGTTGTTGGTTTTTCGGGAGGACAAGGCGCTGAAGCTTTCTTT
>-|TRBV5-4|-|TRBJ1-2
CASSPPGGRGGYTF
TGTGCCAGCAGCCCCCCGGGGGGGAGGGGAGGCTACACCTTC
>TRBD1|TRBV2|-|TRBJ1-1
CASSLQGADTEAFF
TGTGCCAGCAGTCTACAGGGGGCTGACACTGAAGCTTTCTTT
>-|TRBV7-2|-|TRBJ1-5
CASSLTSGTGPLNQPQHF
TGTGCCAGCAGCTTAACTTCCGGGACTGGGCCGCTCAATCAGCCCCAGCATTTT
>TRBD2|TRBV14|-|TRBJ2-1
CASRAAGGLREQFF
TGTGCCAGCCGGGCGGCGGGGGGGCTTCGGGAGCAGTTCTTC
>TRBD1|TRBV4-2|few|TRBJ1-6
CASTPSWDRDNSPLHF
TGTGCCAGCACCCCATCCTGGGACAGGGACAATTCACCCCTCCACTTT
>-|TRBV4-2|-|TRBJ1-2
CASGTVNNYGYTF
TGTGCCAGCGGAACAGTGAATAACTATGGCTACACCTTC
>-|TRBV5-1|few|TRBJ1-1
CASSLVFNGPPTEAFF
TGCGCCAGCAGCTTGGTCTTCAACGGACCCCCCACTGAAGCTTTCTTT
>-|TRBV30|-|TRBJ2-7
CAWSSLFYEQYF
TGTGCCTGGAGTTCCCTCTTCTACGAGCAGTACTTC
>-|TRBV27|-|TRBJ1-3
CASSLSVGNTIYF
TGTGCCAGCAGTTTATCAGTCGGAAACACCATATATTTT
>-|TRBV7-2|-|TRBJ1-1
CASSLRMGQSNTEAFF
TGTGCCAGCAGCTTACGAATGGGTCAGTCGAACACTGAAGCTTTCTTT
>TRBD1|TRBV2|-|TRBJ2-7
CASSDRQGAFNEQYF
TGTGCCAGCAGTGATAGACAGGGGGCTTTCAACGAGCAGTACTTC